What follows is one T cell receptor (beta chain) and its context. Its antigen is not identified. Treatment of the sample: around 19 received Ad26.COV2.S at low or high dose, single or two shots; 5 received placebo; per-sample allocation not given. Repertoires come from day 63 after the first vaccine or placebo injection. In Boston, an adult donor aged 18-55 years took part. Sequencing was performed with immunoSEQ multiplex PCR; in TCRdb, only in-frame clones are kept and a portion is missing. The sample records about 480,000 clones, around nine tenths being singletons. This entry belongs to a study of Ad26.COV2.S vaccination and SARS-CoV-2 variants. About the research overall: The Ad26.COV2.S arm of the COV1001 trial was where the donor was placed. Findings of the study overall: CD8+ and CD4+ T cells specific for spike reportedly responded with substantial breadth after vaccination. Vaccinees displayed broader spike-specific TCR repertoires than placebo recipients.

Germline CDR1 is SGHDN and CDR2 is FVKESK. V shed 4 bases and J shed 6 bases, with 15 bases lying between them. The CDR3 is 14 amino acids. The receptor was derived from a person between 18 and 65 years old who received the Ad26.COV2.S COVID-19 vaccine or a placebo. The chain employs TRBV14 and TRBJ1-1, with no clear D. Sample: peripheral blood, taken in a trial of Ad26.COV2.S vaccine versus placebo. CDR3 sequence reads: CASSPKLGRAEAFF. CDR3 sequence (DNA): TGTGCCAGCAGCCCCAAACTAGGAAGGGCTGAAGCTTTCTTT.